This is a list of T cell receptor beta chains from one sample in a study of blood T cell repertoires in COVID-19. Assay used: immunoSEQ multiplex PCR; TCRdb lists only in-frame clones, some missing. The sample holds 110,000 or so clones, under 80% seen once. Input material: peripheral blood. Every receptor here comes from a woman in her seventies with acute or convalescent COVID-19. Each CDR3 is given with its conserved first and last residue. The D gene is left open where the match is weak. A row's size may be missing; if present it is once, few, many or a size class.

TRBV5-6	TRBD1	TRBJ1-5	.	CASSLLSGTGNQPQHF	TGTGCCAGCAGCTTGCTATCGGGGACAGGGAATCAGCCCCAGCATTTT
TRBV9	TRBD2	TRBJ2-3	.	CASSVGQRGGLSTDTQYF	TGTGCCAGCAGCGTAGGTCAGCGGGGGGGCCTGAGCACAGATACGCAGTATTTT
TRBV19	.	TRBJ1-1	.	CASTLQGGGVWVDTEAFF	TGTGCCAGTACCCTCCAAGGGGGAGGGGTTTGGGTCGACACTGAAGCTTTCTTT
TRBV7-8	TRBD1	TRBJ1-5	.	CASSLGTGVLNQPQHF	TGTGCCAGCAGCTTAGGGACAGGGGTCCTCAATCAGCCCCAGCATTTT
TRBV3-1/TRBV3-2	.	TRBJ2-1	.	CASSGGARNEQFF	TGTGCCAGCAGCGGGGGGGCCCGAAATGAGCAGTTCTTC
TRBV20-1	TRBD1	TRBJ1-1	.	CSARKGQGVFF	TGCAGTGCTAGAAAAGGACAGGGCGTGTTCTTT
TRBV5-1	.	TRBJ1-3	few	CASSLDGGWSGNTIYF	TGCGCCAGCAGCTTGGACGGCGGGTGGTCTGGAAACACCATATATTTT
TRBV19	.	TRBJ1-3	.	CASSPGSSGNTIYF	TGTGCCAGTTCCCCAGGTAGCTCTGGAAACACCATATATTTT
TRBV7-2	.	TRBJ1-1	.	CASLRQAGLTEAFF	TGTGCCAGTCTTAGACAGGCGGGTCTCACTGAAGCTTTCTTT
TRBV5-1	.	TRBJ2-2	.	CASSLAGGTNTGELFF	TGCGCCAGCAGCTTGGCTGGCGGGACGAACACCGGGGAGCTGTTTTTT
TRBV14	.	TRBJ1-3	.	CASSQGRGHSGNTIYF	TGTGCCAGCAGCCAAGGCAGGGGCCACTCTGGAAACACCATATATTTT
TRBV9	TRBD1	TRBJ2-3	.	CASSVGGGVADTQYF	TGTGCCAGCAGCGTAGGAGGGGGCGTCGCAGATACGCAGTATTTT
TRBV28	.	TRBJ2-2	.	CASSLYMNTGELFF	TGTGCCAGCAGTTTGTATATGAACACCGGGGAGCTGTTTTTT
TRBV28	.	TRBJ1-2	.	CASSTRRGIYGYTF	TGTGCCAGCAGCACACGGCGGGGGATCTATGGCTACACCTTC
TRBV11-2	.	TRBJ2-7	.	CASSLYPVAAGNPYEQYF	TGTGCCAGCAGCTTATATCCGGTAGCGGCGGGGAATCCCTACGAGCAGTACTTC
TRBV13	.	TRBJ1-4	.	CASSKDRNEKLFF	TGTGCCAGCAGCAAAGACAGGAATGAAAAACTGTTTTTT
TRBV19	.	TRBJ1-1	.	CASSIGGSATEAFF	TGTGCCAGTAGTATAGGGGGCTCGGCCACTGAAGCTTTCTTT
TRBV27	.	TRBJ1-3	.	CAGSLFYNVNSGNTIYF	TGTGCCGGCAGTTTATTCTATAACGTAAACTCTGGAAACACCATATATTTT
TRBV12-3/TRBV12-4	.	TRBJ1-1	.	CASSFGRGAFF	TGTGCCAGCAGTTTTGGAAGAGGAGCTTTCTTT
TRBV6-5	.	TRBJ1-3	.	CASRTPGTAGNTIYF	TGTGCCAGCAGAACCCCAGGGACTGCTGGAAACACCATATATTTT
TRBV5-6	.	TRBJ1-5	.	CASSLTGRGSNQPQHF	TGTGCCAGCAGCTTGACAGGGAGGGGTAGCAATCAGCCCCAGCATTTT
TRBV10-3	.	TRBJ2-3	.	CASQREGGVTDTQYF	TGTGCCAGCCAAAGGGAGGGGGGGGTCACAGATACGCAGTATTTT
TRBV28	TRBD1	TRBJ1-5	once	CASSLSGQGWNQPQHF	TGTGCCAGCAGTTTATCAGGACAGGGGTGGAATCAGCCCCAGCATTTT
TRBV24-1	TRBD1	TRBJ1-1	.	CATRGQGDTEAFF	TGTGCCACCAGAGGACAGGGGGACACTGAAGCTTTCTTT
TRBV18	.	TRBJ1-5	.	CASSPGRALQPQHF	TGTGCCAGCTCACCGGGGAGGGCTCTACAGCCCCAGCATTTT
TRBV7-2	.	TRBJ2-1	.	CASSSPGWYNEQFF	TGTGCCAGCAGCTCCCCGGGATGGTACAATGAGCAGTTCTTC
TRBV9	TRBD2	TRBJ2-3	.	CASSVAAAGAYTDTQYF	TGTGCCAGCAGCGTAGCGGCAGCGGGGGCCTACACAGATACGCAGTATTTT
TRBV21-1	.	TRBJ1-6	.	CASNRQEPGNSPLHF	TGTGCCAGCAACCGACAGGAGCCGGGGAATTCACCCCTCCACTTT
TRBV11-2	.	TRBJ2-7	.	CASSSRAQGPYEQYF	TGTGCCAGCAGCTCGAGAGCACAGGGACCCTACGAGCAGTACTTC
TRBV9	TRBD1	TRBJ2-3	.	CASSPREGATDTQYF	TGTGCCAGCAGCCCTAGAGAGGGGGCCACAGATACGCAGTATTTT
TRBV7-9	.	TRBJ1-2	.	CASSPPSRYGYTF	TGTGCCAGCAGCCCTCCCTCCCGCTATGGCTACACCTTC
TRBV5-1	TRBD2	TRBJ2-1	.	CASSLAPSGGSYNEQFF	TGCGCCAGCAGCTTGGCCCCTAGCGGGGGCTCCTACAATGAGCAGTTCTTC
TRBV10-3	.	TRBJ1-1	.	CAISESAGGNTEAFF	TGTGCCATCAGTGAGTCTGCGGGGGGCAACACTGAAGCTTTCTTT
TRBV20-1	.	TRBJ1-2	.	CSALEADGYTF	TGCAGTGCACTAGAAGCGGATGGCTACACCTTC
TRBV28	.	TRBJ1-1	.	CATLGQGRTEAFF	TGTGCCACCCTAGGGCAGGGAAGGACTGAAGCTTTCTTT
TRBV7-8	.	TRBJ1-1	.	CASSFGELGTEAFF	TGTGCCAGCAGCTTCGGAGAGCTGGGCACTGAAGCTTTCTTT
TRBV18	TRBD1	TRBJ2-5	few	CASSPNQGQGMRGTQYF	TGTGCCAGCTCACCCAATCAGGGACAGGGGATGCGTGGGACCCAGTACTTC
TRBV3-1/TRBV3-2	TRBD1	TRBJ2-7	.	CASSQDARTGGEQYF	TGTGCCAGCAGCCAAGATGCCAGGACAGGGGGCGAGCAGTACTTC
TRBV24-1	TRBD1	TRBJ1-4	.	CATSAGDSYNEKLFF	TGTGCCACCAGTGCTGGGGACAGCTATAATGAAAAACTGTTTTTT
TRBV28	TRBD1	TRBJ1-4	.	CASYHGTGMGEKLFF	TGTGCCAGCTATCACGGGACAGGGATGGGCGAAAAACTGTTTTTT
TRBV27	.	TRBJ1-6	.	CASSLLRQSSPLHF	TGTGCCAGCAGTTTACTCCGACAGAGTTCACCCCTCCACTTT
TRBV2	.	TRBJ2-5	.	CASSVYRAGETQYF	TGTGCCAGCAGTGTTTACAGGGCCGGGGAGACCCAGTACTTC
TRBV4-2	TRBD2	TRBJ2-3	.	CASSPDLWAGESLGTDTQYF	TGTGCCAGCAGCCCAGACCTTTGGGCGGGGGAATCCCTCGGCACAGATACGCAGTATTTT
TRBV2	TRBD1	TRBJ1-2	.	CASSRRTGGSGWGYTF	TGTGCCAGCAGCAGACGGACAGGGGGTAGTGGCTGGGGCTACACCTTC
TRBV30	.	TRBJ1-6	.	CAWKAPGNSPLHF	TGTGCCTGGAAGGCCCCGGGTAATTCACCCCTCCACTTT
TRBV11-2	TRBD1	TRBJ2-1	.	CASSQIVRTGSNEQFF	TGTGCCAGCAGCCAAATCGTTAGGACAGGGAGCAATGAGCAGTTCTTC
TRBV7-9	TRBD1	TRBJ2-1	.	CASSPVPGTDSYNEQFF	TGTGCCAGCAGCCCGGTCCCCGGGACAGACTCCTACAATGAGCAGTTCTTC
TRBV10-2	TRBD2	TRBJ2-1	.	CASIIAGGIGEQFF	TGCGCCAGCATCATAGCGGGGGGGATTGGTGAGCAGTTCTTC
TRBV11-3	TRBD2	TRBJ2-3	once	CASKLAASTDTQYF	TGTGCCAGCAAACTAGCGGCTAGCACAGATACGCAGTATTTT
TRBV12-5	.	TRBJ2-3	.	CASGLVAGSRTDTQYF	TGTGCTAGTGGTTTGGTGGCAGGATCACGCACAGATACGCAGTATTTT